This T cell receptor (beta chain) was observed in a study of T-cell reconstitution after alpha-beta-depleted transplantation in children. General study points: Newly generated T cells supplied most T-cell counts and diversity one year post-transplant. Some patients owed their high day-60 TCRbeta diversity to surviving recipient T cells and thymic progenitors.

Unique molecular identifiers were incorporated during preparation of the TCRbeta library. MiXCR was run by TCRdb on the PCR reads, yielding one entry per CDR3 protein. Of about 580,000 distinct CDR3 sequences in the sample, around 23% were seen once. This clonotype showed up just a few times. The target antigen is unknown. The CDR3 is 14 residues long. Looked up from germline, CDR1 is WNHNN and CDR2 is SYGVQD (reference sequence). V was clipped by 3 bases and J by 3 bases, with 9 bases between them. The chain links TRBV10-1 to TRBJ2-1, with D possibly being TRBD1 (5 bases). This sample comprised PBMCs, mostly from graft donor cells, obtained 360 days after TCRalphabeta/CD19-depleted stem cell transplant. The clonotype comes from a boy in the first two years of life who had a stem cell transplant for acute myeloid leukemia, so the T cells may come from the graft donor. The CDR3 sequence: CASSDLQDYNEQFF. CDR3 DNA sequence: TGCGCCAGCAGTGATCTACAGGACTACAATGAGCAGTTCTTC.